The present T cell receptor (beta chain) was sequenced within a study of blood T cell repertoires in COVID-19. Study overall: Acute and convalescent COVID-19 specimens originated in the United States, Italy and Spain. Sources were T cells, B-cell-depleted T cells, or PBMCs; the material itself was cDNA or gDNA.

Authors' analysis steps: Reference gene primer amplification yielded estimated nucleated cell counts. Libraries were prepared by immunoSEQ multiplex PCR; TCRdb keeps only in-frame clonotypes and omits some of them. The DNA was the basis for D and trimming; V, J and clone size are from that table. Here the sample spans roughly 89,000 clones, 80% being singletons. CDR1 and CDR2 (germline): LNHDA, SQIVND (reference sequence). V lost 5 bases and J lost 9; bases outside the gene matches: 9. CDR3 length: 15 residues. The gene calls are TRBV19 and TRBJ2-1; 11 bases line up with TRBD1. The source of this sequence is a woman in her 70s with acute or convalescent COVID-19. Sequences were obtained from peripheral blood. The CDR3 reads CASSFGTGGLIEQFF. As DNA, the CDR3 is TGTGCCAGTAGTTTCGGGACAGGGGGTCTCATTGAGCAGTTCTTC.